The sample holds a few counts of the clone carrying this TCR beta chain. Template material for amplifying TCR beta CDR3 regions consisted of RNA transcripts. A set of HTBI primers served as the primers for a first-round RT-PCR of the TCR CDR3. TCRdb re-derived calls from the multiplex PCR reads in MiXCR, one entry per CDR3 protein. The sample lists hundreds of thousands of distinct CDR3 sequences, approximately 16% occurring once. The sample is drawn from a study of T cells in Graves' hyperthyroidism and ophthalmopathy. The CDR3 covers 15 residues. V lost 5 bases to trimming and J lost 4 bases; unmatched junction nucleotides: 9. CDR1 and CDR2 (germline): SEHNR, FQNEAQ (reference sequence).

The chain links TRBV7-9 to TRBJ2-5; TRBD1 matches at 8 bases. This TCR was recovered from a young woman with Graves' hyperthyroidism. Sequenced: blood. The CDR3 bases are TGTGCCAGCAGCGCCCGACAGGGGAGGTTAGAGACCCAGTACTTC. This codes for CASSARQGRLETQYF.